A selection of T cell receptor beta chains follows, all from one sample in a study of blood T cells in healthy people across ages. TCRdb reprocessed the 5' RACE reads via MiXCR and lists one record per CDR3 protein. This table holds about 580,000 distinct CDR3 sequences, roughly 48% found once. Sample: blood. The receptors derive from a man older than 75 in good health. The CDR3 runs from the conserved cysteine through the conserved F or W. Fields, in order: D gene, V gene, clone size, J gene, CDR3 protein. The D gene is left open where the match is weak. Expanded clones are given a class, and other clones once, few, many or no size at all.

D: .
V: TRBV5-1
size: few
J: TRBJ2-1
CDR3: CASTATGGNNEQFF

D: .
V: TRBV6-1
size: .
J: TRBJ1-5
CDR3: CASNGQINQPQHF

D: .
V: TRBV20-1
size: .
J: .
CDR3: CSASGGPAYEQYF

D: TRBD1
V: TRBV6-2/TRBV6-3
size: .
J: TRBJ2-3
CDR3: CASSSIRTGDPDTQYF

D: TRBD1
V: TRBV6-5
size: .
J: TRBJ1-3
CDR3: CASREQGPSGNTIYF

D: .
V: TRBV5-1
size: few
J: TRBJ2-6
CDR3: CASKNREGTDSGANVLTF

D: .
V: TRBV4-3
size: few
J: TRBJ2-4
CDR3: CASSQVYITSRLAKNIQYF

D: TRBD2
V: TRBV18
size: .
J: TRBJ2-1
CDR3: CASSRREGYNEQFF

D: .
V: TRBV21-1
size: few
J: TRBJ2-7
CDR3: CPAATHPGRSSYEQYF

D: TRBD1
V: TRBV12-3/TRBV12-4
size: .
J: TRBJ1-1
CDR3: CASSLTGFRSTEAFF

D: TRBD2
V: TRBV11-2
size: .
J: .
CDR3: CASSLGPIAGGHQETQFF